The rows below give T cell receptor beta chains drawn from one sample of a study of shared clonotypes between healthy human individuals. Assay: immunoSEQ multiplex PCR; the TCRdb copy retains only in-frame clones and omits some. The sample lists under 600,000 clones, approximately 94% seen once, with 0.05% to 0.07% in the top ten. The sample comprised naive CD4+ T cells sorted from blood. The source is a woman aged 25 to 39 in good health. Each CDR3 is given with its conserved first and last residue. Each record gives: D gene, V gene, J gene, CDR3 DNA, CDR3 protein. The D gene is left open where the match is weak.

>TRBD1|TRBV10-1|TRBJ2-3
TGCGCCAGCAGTGCCGCCGACAGGGCCACAGATACGCAGTATTTT
CASSAADRATDTQYF
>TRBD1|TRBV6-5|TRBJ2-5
TGTGCCAGCAGTTACTCGGACAGGGTAGAGACCCAGTACTTC
CASSYSDRVETQYF
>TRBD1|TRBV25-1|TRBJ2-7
TGTGCCAGCAGTGGAATTCCCGGGACAGGGTTCGAGCAGTACTTC
CASSGIPGTGFEQYF
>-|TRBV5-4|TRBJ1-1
TGTGCCAGCAGCTTGGCAGGGGCGCGGAACACTGAAGCTTTCTTT
CASSLAGARNTEAFF
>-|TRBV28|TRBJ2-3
TGTGCCAGCAGTTTAAGCGGAATCTCTAGCACAGATACGCAGTATTTT
CASSLSGISSTDTQYF
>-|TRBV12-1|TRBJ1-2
TGTGCCAGCAGCTTTACGGGGCTCAGCGGCTACACCTTC
CASSFTGLSGYTF
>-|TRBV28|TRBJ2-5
TGTGCCAGCAGTTCCGATGGGGTAAACCAAGAGACCCAGTACTTC
CASSSDGVNQETQYF
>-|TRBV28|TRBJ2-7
TGTGCCAGCAGTTCAAGGGTCGAGCAGTACTTC
CASSSRVEQYF
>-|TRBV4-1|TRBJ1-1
TGCGCCAGCAGCCAAGCAGGGTCCCCGAACACTGAAGCTTTCTTT
CASSQAGSPNTEAFF
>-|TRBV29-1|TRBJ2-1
TGCAGCGGCGCGGGGGCCGGGAATGAGCAGTTCTTC
CSGAGAGNEQFF
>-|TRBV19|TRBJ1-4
TGTGCCACCTCGGGACCGCCGCCTAACTCTAATGAAAAACTGTTTTTT
CATSGPPPNSNEKLFF
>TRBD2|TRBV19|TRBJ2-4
TGTGCCAGTAGCAGCGGGACTAGCGGGACGTACATTCAGTACTTC
CASSSGTSGTYIQYF
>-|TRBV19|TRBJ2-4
TGTGCCTCAAGGGACTCAATCCTAGCCAAAAACATTCAGTACTTC
CASRDSILAKNIQYF